This entry is about one T cell receptor beta chain. This record comes from a study of control samples from healthy donors and cancer patients. Profiling relied on immunoSEQ multiplex PCR, and the TCRdb table lists in-frame clones only, not all of them. The table lists fewer than 100,000 clones, approximately 78% of them singletons. This CDR3 has 14 residues. From germline, CDR1 is SQVTM and CDR2 ANQGSEA. Trimming took 5 bases from V and 0 from J; bases not matched to a gene: 6. The chain links TRBV29-1 to TRBJ2-7, with TRBD2 matching 8 bases. This clonotype originated in a man between 60 and 70 years old in good health. The sequencing sample was made of blood. CDR3 bases: TGCAGCGTTAACCACCGGGGGGGCTCCTACGAGCAGTACTTC. It translates to CSVNHRGGSYEQYF.